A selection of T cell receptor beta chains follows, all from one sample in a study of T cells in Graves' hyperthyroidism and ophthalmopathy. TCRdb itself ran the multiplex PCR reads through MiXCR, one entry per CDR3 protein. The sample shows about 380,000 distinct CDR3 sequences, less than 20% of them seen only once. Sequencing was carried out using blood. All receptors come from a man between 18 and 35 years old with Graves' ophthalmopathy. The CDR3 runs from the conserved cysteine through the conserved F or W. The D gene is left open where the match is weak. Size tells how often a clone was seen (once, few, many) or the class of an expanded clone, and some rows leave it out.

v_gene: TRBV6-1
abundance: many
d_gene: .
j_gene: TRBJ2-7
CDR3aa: CASSEVSSTYEQYF
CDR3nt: TGTGCCAGCAGTGAAGTCAGTTCTACCTACGAGCAGTACTTC

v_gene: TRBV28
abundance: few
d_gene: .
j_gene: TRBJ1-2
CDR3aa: CASSRGGTPNYGYTF
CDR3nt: TGTGCCAGCAGTCGGGGGGGCACCCCTAACTATGGCTACACCTTC

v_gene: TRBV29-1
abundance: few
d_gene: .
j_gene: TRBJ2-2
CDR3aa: CSVWTGNTGELFF
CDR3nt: TGCAGCGTATGGACGGGTAACACCGGGGAGCTGTTTTTT

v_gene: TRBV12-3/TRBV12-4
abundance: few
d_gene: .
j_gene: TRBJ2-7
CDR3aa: CASSSAREQYF
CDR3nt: TGTGCCAGCAGTTCTGCGCGGGAGCAGTACTTC

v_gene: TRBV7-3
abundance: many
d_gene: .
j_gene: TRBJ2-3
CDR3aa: CASSPRDWDTDTQYF
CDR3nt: TGTGCCAGCAGCCCACGGGACTGGGACACAGATACGCAGTATTTT

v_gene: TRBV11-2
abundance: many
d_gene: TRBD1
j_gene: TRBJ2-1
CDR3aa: CASSLGLTGGYNEQFF
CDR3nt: TGTGCCAGCAGCTTAGGACTCACAGGGGGCTACAATGAGCAGTTCTTC

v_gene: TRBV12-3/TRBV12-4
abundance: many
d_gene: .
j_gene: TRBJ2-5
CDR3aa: CASSNRDRHFRETQYF
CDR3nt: TGTGCCAGCAGTAACCGGGACCGGCATTTTCGCGAGACCCAGTACTTC

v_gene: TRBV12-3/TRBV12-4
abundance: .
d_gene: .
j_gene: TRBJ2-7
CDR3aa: CASSRLSAGSYEQYF
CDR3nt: TGTGCCAGCAGCCGCCTCAGCGCCGGCTCCTACGAGCAGTACTTC

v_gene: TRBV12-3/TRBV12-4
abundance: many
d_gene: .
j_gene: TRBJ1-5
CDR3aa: CASSPNWGGVFNQPQHF
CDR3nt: TGTGCCAGCAGTCCAAACTGGGGTGGGGTGTTCAATCAGCCCCAGCATTTT

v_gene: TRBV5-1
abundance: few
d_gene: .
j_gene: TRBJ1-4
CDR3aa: CASSSQDPDEKLFF
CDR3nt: TGCGCCAGCAGCTCTCAGGACCCCGATGAAAAACTGTTTTTT

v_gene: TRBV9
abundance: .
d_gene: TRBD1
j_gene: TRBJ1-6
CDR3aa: CASSPRDRENSPLHF
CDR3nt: TGTGCCAGCAGTCCGCGGGACAGGGAAAACTCACCCCTCCACTTT

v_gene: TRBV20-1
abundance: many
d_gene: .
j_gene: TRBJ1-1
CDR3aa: CSACPPDTHTEAFF
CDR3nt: TGCAGTGCTTGCCCTCCCGACACACACACTGAAGCTTTCTTT

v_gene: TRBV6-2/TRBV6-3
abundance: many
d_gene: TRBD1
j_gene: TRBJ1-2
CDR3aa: CASSDRAGYGYTF
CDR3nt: TGTGCCAGCAGCGACAGGGCGGGCTATGGCTACACCTTC

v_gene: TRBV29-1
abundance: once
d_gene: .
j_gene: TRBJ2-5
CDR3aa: CSGGGTSDVGPETQYF
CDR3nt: TGCAGCGGTGGGGGCACTAGCGATGTGGGGCCAGAGACCCAGTACTTC

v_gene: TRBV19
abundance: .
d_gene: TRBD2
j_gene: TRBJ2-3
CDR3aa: CASSSPGLAGGPGDTQYF
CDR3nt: TGTGCCAGTAGTAGCCCCGGGCTAGCGGGGGGGCCAGGAGATACGCAGTATTTT

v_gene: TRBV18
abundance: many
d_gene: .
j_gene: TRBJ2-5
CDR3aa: CASSPPSTETQYF
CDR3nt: TGTGCCAGCTCACCACCTTCCACAGAGACCCAGTACTTC

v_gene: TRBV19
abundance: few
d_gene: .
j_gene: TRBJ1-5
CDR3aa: CASRPRGEYGGSNQPQHF
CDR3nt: TGTGCCAGTAGACCACGGGGCGAGTACGGGGGGAGCAATCAGCCCCAGCATTTT

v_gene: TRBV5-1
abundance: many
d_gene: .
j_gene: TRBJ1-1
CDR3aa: CASKEQHTTEAFF
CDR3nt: TGCGCCAGCAAAGAACAGCATACAACTGAAGCTTTCTTT

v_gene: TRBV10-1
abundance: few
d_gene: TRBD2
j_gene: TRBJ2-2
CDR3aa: CASSALGAGTPMNTGELFF
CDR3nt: TGCGCCAGCAGTGCCCTGGGAGCGGGGACTCCTATGAACACCGGGGAGCTGTTTTTT

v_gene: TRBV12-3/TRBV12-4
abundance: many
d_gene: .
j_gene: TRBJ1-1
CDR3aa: CASSSTYRDANTEAFF
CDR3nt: TGTGCCAGCAGTTCGACGTACCGGGACGCGAACACTGAAGCTTTCTTT

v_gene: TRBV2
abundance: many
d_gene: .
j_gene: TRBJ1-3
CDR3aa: CASNGAVTSGNTIYF
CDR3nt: TGTGCCAGCAATGGGGCAGTCACTTCGGGAAACACCATATATTTT

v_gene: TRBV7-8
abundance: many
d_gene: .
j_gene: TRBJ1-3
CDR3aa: CASSPVGFAVGNTIYF
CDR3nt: TGTGCCAGCAGCCCGGTCGGTTTCGCAGTTGGAAACACCATATATTTT

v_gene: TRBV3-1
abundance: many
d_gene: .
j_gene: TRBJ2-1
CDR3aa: CASSPYPEPRSYNEQFF
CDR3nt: TGTGCCAGCAGCCCGTATCCGGAGCCGCGCTCCTACAATGAGCAGTTCTTC

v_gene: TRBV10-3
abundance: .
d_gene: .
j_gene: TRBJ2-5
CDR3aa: CAISGSSQETQYF
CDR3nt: TGTGCCATCAGTGGTTCTAGCCAAGAGACCCAGTACTTC

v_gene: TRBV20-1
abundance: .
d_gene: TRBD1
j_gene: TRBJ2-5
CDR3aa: CSGTGGQETQYF
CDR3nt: TGCAGTGGGACAGGGGGCCAGGAGACCCAGTACTTC

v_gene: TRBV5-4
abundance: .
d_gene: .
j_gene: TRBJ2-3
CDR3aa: CASSSWASSDTDTQYF
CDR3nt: TGTGCCAGCAGCTCGTGGGCCTCCTCGGACACAGATACGCAGTATTTT

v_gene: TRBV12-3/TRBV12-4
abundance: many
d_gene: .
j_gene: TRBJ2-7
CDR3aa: CASSFKRAEPYEQYF
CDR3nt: TGTGCCAGCAGTTTCAAACGGGCCGAGCCCTACGAGCAGTACTTC

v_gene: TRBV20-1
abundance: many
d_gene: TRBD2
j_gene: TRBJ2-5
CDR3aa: CSATLAGVETQYF
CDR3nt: TGCAGTGCTACTCTGGCGGGGGTGGAGACCCAGTACTTC

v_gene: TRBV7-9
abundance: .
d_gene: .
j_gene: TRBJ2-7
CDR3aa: CASRPLRGPDMYEQYF
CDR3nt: TGTGCCAGCAGACCTCTTCGCGGGCCCGATATGTACGAGCAGTACTTC

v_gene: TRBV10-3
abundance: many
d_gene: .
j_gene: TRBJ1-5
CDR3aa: CAISEHRAQDSNQPQHF
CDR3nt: TGTGCCATCAGTGAGCACCGCGCACAGGATAGCAATCAGCCCCAGCATTTT

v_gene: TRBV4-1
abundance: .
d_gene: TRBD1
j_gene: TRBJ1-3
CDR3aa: CASSQTGATSGNTIYF
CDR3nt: TGCGCCAGCAGCCAGACAGGGGCTACCTCTGGAAACACCATATATTTT

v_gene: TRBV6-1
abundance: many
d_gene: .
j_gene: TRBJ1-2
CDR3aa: CASRTRLEGYGYTF
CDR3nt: TGTGCCAGCAGAACACGACTGGAGGGCTATGGCTACACCTTC

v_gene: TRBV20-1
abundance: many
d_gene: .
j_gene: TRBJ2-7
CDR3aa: CSARGTESSYEQYF
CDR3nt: TGCAGTGCCCGTGGGACGGAGAGCTCCTACGAGCAGTACTTC

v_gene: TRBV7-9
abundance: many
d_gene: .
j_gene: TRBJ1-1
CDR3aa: CASSDGLNTEAFF
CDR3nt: TGTGCCAGCAGCGATGGACTGAACACTGAAGCTTTCTTT

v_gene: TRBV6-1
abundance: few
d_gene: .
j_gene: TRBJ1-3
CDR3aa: CASSLPGSSGNTIYF
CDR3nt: TGTGCCAGCAGCCTCCCTGGAAGCTCTGGAAACACCATATATTTT

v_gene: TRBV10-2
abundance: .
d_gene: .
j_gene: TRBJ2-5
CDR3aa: CATRGGRPQETQYF
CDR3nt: TGCGCCACCCGAGGGGGACGGCCCCAAGAGACCCAGTACTTC

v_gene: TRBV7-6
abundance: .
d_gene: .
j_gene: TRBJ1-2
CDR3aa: CASSLILGRKEPNYGYTF
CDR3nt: TGTGCCAGCAGCTTAATTCTAGGCCGAAAGGAGCCTAACTATGGCTACACCTTC

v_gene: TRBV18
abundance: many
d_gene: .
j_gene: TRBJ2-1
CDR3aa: CASSRGDSYNEQFF
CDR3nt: TGTGCCAGCTCACGAGGGGACTCCTACAATGAGCAGTTCTTC

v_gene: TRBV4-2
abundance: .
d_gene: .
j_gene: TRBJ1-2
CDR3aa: CASRNQGRPDGYTF
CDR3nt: TGTGCCAGCAGGAATCAGGGGCGTCCGGATGGCTACACCTTC

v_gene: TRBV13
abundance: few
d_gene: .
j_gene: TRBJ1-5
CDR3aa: CASSLSGDQGQPQHF
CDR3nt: TGTGCCAGCAGCTTATCGGGGGACCAGGGGCAGCCCCAGCATTTT

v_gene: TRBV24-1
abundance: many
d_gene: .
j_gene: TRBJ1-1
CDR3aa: CATSDGGTEAFF
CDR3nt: TGTGCCACCAGCGACGGGGGGACTGAAGCTTTCTTT

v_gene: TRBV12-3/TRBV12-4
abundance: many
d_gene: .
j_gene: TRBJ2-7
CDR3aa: CASTDLLREQYF
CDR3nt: TGTGCCAGCACCGATCTTCTCCGGGAGCAGTACTTC

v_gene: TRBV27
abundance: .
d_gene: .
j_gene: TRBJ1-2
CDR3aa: CASSFRDYGYTF
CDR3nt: TGTGCCAGCAGTTTCAGAGACTATGGCTACACCTTC

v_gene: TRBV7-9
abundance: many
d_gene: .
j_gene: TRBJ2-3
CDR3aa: CASSSHRDRLTDTQYF
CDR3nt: TGTGCCAGCAGCTCCCACCGGGACCGACTCACAGATACGCAGTATTTT

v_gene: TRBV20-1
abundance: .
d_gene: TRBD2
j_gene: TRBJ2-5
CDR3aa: CSASPTLAGGSPEQETQYF
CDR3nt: TGCAGTGCTAGCCCAACCCTAGCGGGGGGCTCACCCGAGCAAGAGACCCAGTACTTC

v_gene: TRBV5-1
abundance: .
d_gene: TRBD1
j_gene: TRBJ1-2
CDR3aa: CASSWDRERGYTF
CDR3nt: TGCGCCAGCAGCTGGGACAGGGAACGCGGCTACACCTTC

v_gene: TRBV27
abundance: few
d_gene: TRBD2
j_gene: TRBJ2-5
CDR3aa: CASSLLLAGGPRLESQYF
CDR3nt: TGTGCCAGCAGTTTACTACTAGCGGGGGGCCCAAGATTAGAGTCCCAGTACTTC

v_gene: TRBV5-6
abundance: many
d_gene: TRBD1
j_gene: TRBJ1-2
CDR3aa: CASRFGTAYGYTF
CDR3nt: TGTGCCAGCAGATTTGGGACAGCATATGGCTACACCTTC

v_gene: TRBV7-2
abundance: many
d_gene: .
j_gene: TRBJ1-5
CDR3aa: CASSESFGQPQHF
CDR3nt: TGTGCCAGCAGCGAAAGTTTCGGTCAGCCCCAGCATTTT

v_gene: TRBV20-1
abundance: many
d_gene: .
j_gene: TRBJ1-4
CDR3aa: CSARDHGGNEKLFF
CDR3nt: TGCAGTGCTAGAGATCACGGGGGGAACGAAAAACTGTTTTTT

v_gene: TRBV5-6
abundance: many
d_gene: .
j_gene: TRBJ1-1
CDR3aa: CASRRQLNTEAFF
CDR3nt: TGTGCCAGCAGACGACAGCTGAACACTGAAGCTTTCTTT

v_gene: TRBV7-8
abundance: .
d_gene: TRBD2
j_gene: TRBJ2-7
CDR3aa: CASSFPGTSGNEQYF
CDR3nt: TGTGCCAGCAGCTTCCCTGGGACTAGCGGGAACGAGCAGTACTTC

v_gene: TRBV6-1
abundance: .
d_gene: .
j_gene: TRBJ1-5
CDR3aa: CASSESGENQPQHF
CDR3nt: TGTGCCAGCAGTGAATCAGGGGAAAATCAGCCCCAGCATTTT

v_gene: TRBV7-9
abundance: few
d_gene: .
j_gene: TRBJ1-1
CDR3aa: CASSANGGGTEAFF
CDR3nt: TGTGCCAGCAGCGCGAACGGGGGTGGCACTGAAGCTTTCTTT

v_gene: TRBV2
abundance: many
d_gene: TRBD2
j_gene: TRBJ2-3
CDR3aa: CASSGDYTSTDTQYF
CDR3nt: TGTGCCAGCAGTGGGGACTACACTTCCACAGATACGCAGTATTTT

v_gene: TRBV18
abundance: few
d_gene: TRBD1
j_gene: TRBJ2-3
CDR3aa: CASSPQQGVADTQYF
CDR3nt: TGTGCCAGCTCACCTCAGCAGGGGGTGGCAGATACGCAGTATTTT

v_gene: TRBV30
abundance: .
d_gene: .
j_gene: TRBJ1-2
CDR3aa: CAWSVLSTAYGYTF
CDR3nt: TGTGCCTGGAGTGTACTCTCGACAGCCTATGGCTACACCTTC

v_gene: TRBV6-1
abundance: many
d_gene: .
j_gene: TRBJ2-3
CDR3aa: CASSSYTTDTQYF
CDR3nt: TGTGCCAGCAGTTCATACACCACAGATACGCAGTATTTT

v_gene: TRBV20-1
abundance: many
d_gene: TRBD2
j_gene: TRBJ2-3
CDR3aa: CSAGTSVTDTQYF
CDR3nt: TGCAGTGCGGGGACTAGCGTTACAGATACGCAGTATTTT

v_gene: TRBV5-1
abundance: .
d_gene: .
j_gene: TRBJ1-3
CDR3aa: CASSLSTAGNTIYF
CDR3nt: TGCGCCAGCAGCTTGAGTACAGCTGGAAACACCATATATTTT